This TCR beta chain was sequenced during a study of blood T cell repertoires in COVID-19. Germline V gene lookup returns CDR1 SGHRS and CDR2 YFSETQ. The CDR3 extends over 15 amino acids. J gave up 8 bases and V 1 base, and 7 bases lay outside the gene matches. TCRdb keeps only in-frame clones here, not all; method: immunoSEQ multiplex PCR. The sample has some 90,000 clones, 90% to 95% seen once. Sequencing was carried out using peripheral blood. The chain couples TRBV5-1 to TRBJ2-4, with 9 bases matching TRBD1. This TCR was sampled from a woman between 50 and 59 years old in a cohort sampled during active COVID-19. CDR3 coding DNA: TGCGCCAGCAGCTTGATAGGGACAGGGAAAGACATTCAGTACTTC. The encoded protein is CASSLIGTGKDIQYF.